This TCR beta chain was obtained from a study of T cells in Graves' hyperthyroidism and ophthalmopathy. Amplification of TCR beta CDR3 regions used RNA as the template. During a first-round RT-PCR of the TCR CDR3, the HTBI primer set was used. TCRdb re-called the multiplex PCR reads through MiXCR, storing one row per CDR3 protein. The repertoire holds about 400,000 distinct CDR3 sequences, 15% to 18% seen once, with around an eighth in the top ten. This clonotype was observed many times. The sequence derives from a woman aged 18-29 years with Graves' hyperthyroidism. The sample was blood.

CDR3 residues: CASSSSTGYYEQYF. In DNA, the CDR3 is TGTGCCAGCAGCTCCTCAACAGGATACTACGAGCAGTACTTC. This rearrangement joins TRBV7-9 to TRBJ2-7; D perhaps matches TRBD1 (5 bases). The V end lost 4 bases, the J end lost 3 bases, and 13 bases lay between the germline ends. The CDR3 is 14 amino acids. CDR1 SEHNR and CDR2 FQNEAQ come from the germline V gene (reference sequence).